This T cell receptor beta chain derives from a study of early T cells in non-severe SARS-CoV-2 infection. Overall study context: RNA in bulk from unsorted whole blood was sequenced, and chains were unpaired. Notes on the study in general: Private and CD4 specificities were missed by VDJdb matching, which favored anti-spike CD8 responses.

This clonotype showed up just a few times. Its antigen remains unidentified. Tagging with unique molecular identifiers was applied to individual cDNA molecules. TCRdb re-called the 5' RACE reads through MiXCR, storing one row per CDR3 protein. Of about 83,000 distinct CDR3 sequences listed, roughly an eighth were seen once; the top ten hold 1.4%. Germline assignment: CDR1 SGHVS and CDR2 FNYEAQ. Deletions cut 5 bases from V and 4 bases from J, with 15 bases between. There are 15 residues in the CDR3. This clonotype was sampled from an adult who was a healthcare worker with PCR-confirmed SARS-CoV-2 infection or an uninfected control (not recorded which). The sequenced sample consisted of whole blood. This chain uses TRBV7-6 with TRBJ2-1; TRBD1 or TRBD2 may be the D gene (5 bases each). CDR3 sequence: CASSQPGTAYNEQFF. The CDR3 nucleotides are TGTGCCAGCAGCCAACCCGGGACCGCATACAATGAGCAGTTCTTC.